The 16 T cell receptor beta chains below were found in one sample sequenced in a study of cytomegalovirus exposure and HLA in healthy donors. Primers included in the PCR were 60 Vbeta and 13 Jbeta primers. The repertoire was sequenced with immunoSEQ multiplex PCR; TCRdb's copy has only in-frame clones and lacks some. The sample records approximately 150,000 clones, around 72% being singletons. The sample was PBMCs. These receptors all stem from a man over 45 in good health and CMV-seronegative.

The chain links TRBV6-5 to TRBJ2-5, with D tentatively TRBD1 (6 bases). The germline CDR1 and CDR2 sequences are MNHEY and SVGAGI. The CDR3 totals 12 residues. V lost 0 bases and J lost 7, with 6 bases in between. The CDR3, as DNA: TGTGCCAGCAGTTACTCAGGGGGGACCCAGTACTTC. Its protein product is CASSYSGGTQYF.

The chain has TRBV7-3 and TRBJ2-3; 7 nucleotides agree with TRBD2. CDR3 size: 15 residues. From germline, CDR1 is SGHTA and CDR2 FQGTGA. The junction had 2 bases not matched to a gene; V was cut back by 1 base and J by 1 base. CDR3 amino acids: CASSLNSGRTDTQYF. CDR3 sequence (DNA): TGTGCCAGCAGCTTAAATAGCGGGCGCACAGATACGCAGTATTTT.

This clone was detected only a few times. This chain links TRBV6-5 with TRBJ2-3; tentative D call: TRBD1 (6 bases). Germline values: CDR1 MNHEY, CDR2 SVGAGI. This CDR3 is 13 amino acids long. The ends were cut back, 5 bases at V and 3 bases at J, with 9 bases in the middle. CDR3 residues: CASSRTETDTQYF. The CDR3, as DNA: TGTGCCAGCAGTCGGACAGAGACAGATACGCAGTATTTT.

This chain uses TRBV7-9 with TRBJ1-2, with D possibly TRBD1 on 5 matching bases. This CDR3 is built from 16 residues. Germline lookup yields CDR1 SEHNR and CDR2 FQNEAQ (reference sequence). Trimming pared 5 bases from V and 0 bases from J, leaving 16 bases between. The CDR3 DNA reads TGTGCCAGCAGCCCCGGAGGAGGGGCACCTAACTATGGCTACACCTTC. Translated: CASSPGGGAPNYGYTF.

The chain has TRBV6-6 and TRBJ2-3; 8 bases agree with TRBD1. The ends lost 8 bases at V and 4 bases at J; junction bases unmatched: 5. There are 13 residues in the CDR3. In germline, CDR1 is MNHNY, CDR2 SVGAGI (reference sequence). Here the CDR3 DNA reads TGTGCCAGCCGACAGGGGAGCTCAGATACGCAGTATTTT. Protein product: CASRQGSSDTQYF.

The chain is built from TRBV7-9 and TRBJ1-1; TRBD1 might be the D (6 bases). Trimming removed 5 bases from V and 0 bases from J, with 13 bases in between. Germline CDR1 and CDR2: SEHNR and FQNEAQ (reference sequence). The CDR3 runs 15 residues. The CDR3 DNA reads TGTGCCAGCAGCCCGCGGACAGCCATGAACACTGAAGCTTTCTTT. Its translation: CASSPRTAMNTEAFF.

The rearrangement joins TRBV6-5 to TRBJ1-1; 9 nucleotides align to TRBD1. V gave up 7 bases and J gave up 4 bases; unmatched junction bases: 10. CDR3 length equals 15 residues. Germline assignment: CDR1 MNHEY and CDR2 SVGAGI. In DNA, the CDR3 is TGTGCCAGCACTCTTAACAGGGGGCTGAGCACTGAAGCTTTCTTT. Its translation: CASTLNRGLSTEAFF.

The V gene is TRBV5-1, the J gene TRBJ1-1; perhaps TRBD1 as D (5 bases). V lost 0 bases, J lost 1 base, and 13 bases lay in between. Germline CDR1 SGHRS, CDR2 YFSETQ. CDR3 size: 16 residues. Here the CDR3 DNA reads TGCGCCAGCAGCTTGGAATACAGGTTGGGGAACACTGAAGCTTTCTTT. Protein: CASSLEYRLGNTEAFF.

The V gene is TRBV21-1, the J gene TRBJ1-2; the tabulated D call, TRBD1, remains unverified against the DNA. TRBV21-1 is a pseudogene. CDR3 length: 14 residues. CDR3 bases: TGTGCCAGCAGCAAAGATCGCCCCAGTGATAGCTACACCTTC. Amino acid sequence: CASSKDRPSDSYTF.

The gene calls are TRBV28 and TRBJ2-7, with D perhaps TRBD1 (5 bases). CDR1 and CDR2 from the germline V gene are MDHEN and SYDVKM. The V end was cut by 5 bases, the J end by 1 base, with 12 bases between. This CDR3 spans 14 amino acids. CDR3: CASSPLDSSYEQYF. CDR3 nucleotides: TGTGCCAGCAGTCCCCTTGACAGTTCCTACGAGCAGTACTTC. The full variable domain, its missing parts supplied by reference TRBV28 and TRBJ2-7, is DVKVTQSSRYLVKRTGEKVFLECVQDMDHENMFWYRQDPGLGLRLIYFSYDVKMKEKGDIPEGYSVSREKKERFSLILESASTNQTSMYLCASSPLDSSYEQYFGPGTRLTVT.

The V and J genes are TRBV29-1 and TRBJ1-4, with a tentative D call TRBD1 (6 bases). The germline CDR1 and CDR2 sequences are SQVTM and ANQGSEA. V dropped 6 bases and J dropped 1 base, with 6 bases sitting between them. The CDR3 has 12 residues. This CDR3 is CSVRGTNEKLFF. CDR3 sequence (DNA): TGCAGCGTCAGGGGAACTAATGAAAAACTGTTTTTT. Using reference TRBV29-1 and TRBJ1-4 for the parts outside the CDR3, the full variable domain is SAVISQKPSRDICQRGTSLTIQCQVDSQVTMMFWYRQQPGQSLTLIATANQGSEATYESGFVIDKFPISRPNLTFSTLTVSNMSPEDSSIYLCSVRGTNEKLFFGSGTQLSVL.

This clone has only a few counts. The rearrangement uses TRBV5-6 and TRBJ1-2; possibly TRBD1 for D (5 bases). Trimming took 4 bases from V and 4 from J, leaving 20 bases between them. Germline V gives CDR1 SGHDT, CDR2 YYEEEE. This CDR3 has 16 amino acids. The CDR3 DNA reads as TGTGCCAGCAGCGGGTGGTTTTCAGGACACACCTATGGCTACACCTTC. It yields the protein CASSGWFSGHTYGYTF.

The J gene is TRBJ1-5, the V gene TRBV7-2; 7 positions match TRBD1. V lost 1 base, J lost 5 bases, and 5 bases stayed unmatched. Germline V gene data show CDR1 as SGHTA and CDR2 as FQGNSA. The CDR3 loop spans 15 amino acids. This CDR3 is CASSLVGTDYQPQHF. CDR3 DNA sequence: TGTGCCAGCAGCTTAGTAGGGACAGACTATCAGCCCCAGCATTTT. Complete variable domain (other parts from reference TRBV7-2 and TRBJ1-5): GAGVSQSPSNKVTEKGKDVELRCDPISGHTALYWYRQSLGQGLEFLIYFQGNSAPDKSGLPSDRFSAERTGGSVSTLTIQRTQQEDSAVYLCASSLVGTDYQPQHFGDGTRLSIL.

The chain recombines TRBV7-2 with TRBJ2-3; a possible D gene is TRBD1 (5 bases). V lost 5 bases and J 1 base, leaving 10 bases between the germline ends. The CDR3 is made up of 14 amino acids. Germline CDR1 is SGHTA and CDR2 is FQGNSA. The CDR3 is CASSPLRGTDTQYF. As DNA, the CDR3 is TGTGCCAGCAGCCCTCTCAGGGGCACAGATACGCAGTATTTT.

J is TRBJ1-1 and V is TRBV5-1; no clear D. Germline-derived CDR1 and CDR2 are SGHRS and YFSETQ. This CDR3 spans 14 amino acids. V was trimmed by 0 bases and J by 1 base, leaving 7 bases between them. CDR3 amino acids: CASSLVVGNTEAFF. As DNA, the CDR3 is TGCGCCAGCAGCTTGGTGGTCGGGAACACTGAAGCTTTCTTT. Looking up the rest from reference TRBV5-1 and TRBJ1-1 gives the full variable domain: KAGVTQTPRYLIKTRGQQVTLSCSPISGHRSVSWYQQTPGQGLQFLFEYFSETQRNKGNFPGRFSGRQFSNSRSEMNVSTLELGDSALYLCASSLVVGNTEAFFGQGTRLTVV.

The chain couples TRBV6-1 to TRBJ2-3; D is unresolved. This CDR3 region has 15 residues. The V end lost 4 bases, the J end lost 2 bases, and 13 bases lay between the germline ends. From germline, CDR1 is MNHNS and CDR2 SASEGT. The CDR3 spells CASSVQASDTDTQYF. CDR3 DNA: TGTGCCAGCAGTGTGCAGGCTTCGGACACAGATACGCAGTATTTT.